Listed below are T cell receptor beta chains from one sample, sequenced in a study of breast tumors, draining lymph nodes, adjacent tissues. Using its own MiXCR run on the multiplex PCR reads, TCRdb lists one record per CDR3 protein. Of 12,000 or so distinct CDR3 sequences in the sample, about 56% were seen once. What was sequenced was breast tumor tissue. Receptor source: a female donor with breast cancer. Some clones in this sample may be carry-over from other donors' samples. The CDR3 runs from the conserved cysteine through the conserved F or W.

v_call	j_call	cdr3_length	cdr3_aa
TRBV15	TRBJ2-2	15	CATSRDTGGAGELFF
TRBV19	TRBJ2-1	16	CASSKASGSIYNEQFF
TRBV4-1	TRBJ2-1	15	CASKVDGQLYNEQFF
TRBV20-1	TRBJ1-6	11	CSAAGVSPLPF
TRBV4-1	TRBJ2-5	18	CASSQGIQRGGNSETQYF
TRBV4-3	TRBJ1-6	15	CASSQDWGTGSPLHF
TRBV29-1	TRBJ2-1	14	CSVSGTGESNEQFF
TRBV29-1	TRBJ2-1	13	CSTRDSSYNEQFF
TRBV11-3	TRBJ2-5	15	CASSLNALAEETQYF
TRBV19	TRBJ1-6	18	CASSKTRSGSSYNSPLHF
TRBV7-9	TRBJ2-5	15	CASSSYGTGEETQYF
TRBV18	TRBJ2-2	17	CASLPGQGPSNTGELFF
TRBV12-3/TRBV12-4	TRBJ1-5	14	CASSLRGRTQPQHF
TRBV7-2	TRBJ1-2	17	CASSSRAPQGTNYGYTF
TRBV7-2	TRBJ2-7	12	CASSRTGVEQYF
TRBV7-2	TRBJ1-6	15	CASSPRDRDNSPLHF
TRBV7-2	TRBJ1-6	15	CASSQGSRLWSPLHF
TRBV5-6	TRBJ2-1	15	CATSMDAGVGNEQFF
TRBV5-1	TRBJ2-3	19	CASSLTGLVRVGDTDTQYF
TRBV2	TRBJ2-7	13	CATRTGFSYEQYF
TRBV28	TRBJ2-3	14	CASSGKTDRVTQYF
TRBV7-6	TRBJ2-3	12	CASSLGTDTQYF
TRBV20-1	TRBJ1-3	12	CSAMGSGNTIYF
TRBV29-1	TRBJ2-6	16	CSVFMAGFSGANVLTF
TRBV7-2	TRBJ2-7	11	CASGLSYEQYF
TRBV10-1	TRBJ2-1	14	CASSRGVVNSAQFF
TRBV20-1	TRBJ2-1	15	CSVRDTGSSYNEQFF
TRBV3-1	TRBJ1-4	15	CASRPEGRTKKKLFF
TRBV7-9	TRBJ2-3	15	CASSPGVTSTDTQYF
TRBV28	TRBJ2-7	15	CASSTQTGFLYEQYF
TRBV6-2/TRBV6-3	TRBJ1-2	12	CASSLRVDGYAF
TRBV6-5	TRBJ1-4	16	CASSRGSDGDPAKLFF
TRBV2	TRBJ2-7	17	CASITGTTTRGPYEQYF
TRBV5-1	TRBJ1-1	14	CASSFGQGGGEAFF
TRBV6-4	TRBJ1-4	16	CASSYIPGSTNEKLFF
TRBV5-6	TRBJ1-2	17	CASSPPAGTGTIYGYTF
TRBV12-3/TRBV12-4	TRBJ2-2	15	CASRTSVANTGELFF
TRBV13	TRBJ2-3	12	CASSRGADTQYF
TRBV20-1	TRBJ2-3	12	CSVLAGGSTQYF
TRBV11-3	TRBJ2-1	21	CASSLGPDSKRASFHHNEQFF
TRBV10-3	TRBJ2-7	15	CASSPSGGSSYEQYF
TRBV7-8	TRBJ1-6	14	CASSFLKQNSPLHF
TRBV10-3	TRBJ2-7	12	CAISGTNYEQYF
TRBV5-1	TRBJ2-7	13	CASSPQQGGEQYF
TRBV7-8	TRBJ2-7	16	CASSLALGLVSYEQYF
TRBV7-8	TRBJ2-2	16	CASSLVRRENTGELFF
TRBV19	TRBJ1-2	16	CASSSYRDRINYGYTF
TRBV6-6	TRBJ2-2	17	CASSHSPGLGGTGELFF
TRBV20-1	TRBJ2-2	15	CRAGQGTYNTGELFF
TRBV29-1	TRBJ2-3	14	CSVEDDRAPDTQYF
TRBV4-1	TRBJ2-7	13	CASSQEGTSEQYF
TRBV2	TRBJ1-5	13	CASRTGTNQPQHF
TRBV29-1	TRBJ2-7	11	CSAGQNYEQYF
TRBV30	TRBJ1-4	14	CAWRAWTGGEKLFF